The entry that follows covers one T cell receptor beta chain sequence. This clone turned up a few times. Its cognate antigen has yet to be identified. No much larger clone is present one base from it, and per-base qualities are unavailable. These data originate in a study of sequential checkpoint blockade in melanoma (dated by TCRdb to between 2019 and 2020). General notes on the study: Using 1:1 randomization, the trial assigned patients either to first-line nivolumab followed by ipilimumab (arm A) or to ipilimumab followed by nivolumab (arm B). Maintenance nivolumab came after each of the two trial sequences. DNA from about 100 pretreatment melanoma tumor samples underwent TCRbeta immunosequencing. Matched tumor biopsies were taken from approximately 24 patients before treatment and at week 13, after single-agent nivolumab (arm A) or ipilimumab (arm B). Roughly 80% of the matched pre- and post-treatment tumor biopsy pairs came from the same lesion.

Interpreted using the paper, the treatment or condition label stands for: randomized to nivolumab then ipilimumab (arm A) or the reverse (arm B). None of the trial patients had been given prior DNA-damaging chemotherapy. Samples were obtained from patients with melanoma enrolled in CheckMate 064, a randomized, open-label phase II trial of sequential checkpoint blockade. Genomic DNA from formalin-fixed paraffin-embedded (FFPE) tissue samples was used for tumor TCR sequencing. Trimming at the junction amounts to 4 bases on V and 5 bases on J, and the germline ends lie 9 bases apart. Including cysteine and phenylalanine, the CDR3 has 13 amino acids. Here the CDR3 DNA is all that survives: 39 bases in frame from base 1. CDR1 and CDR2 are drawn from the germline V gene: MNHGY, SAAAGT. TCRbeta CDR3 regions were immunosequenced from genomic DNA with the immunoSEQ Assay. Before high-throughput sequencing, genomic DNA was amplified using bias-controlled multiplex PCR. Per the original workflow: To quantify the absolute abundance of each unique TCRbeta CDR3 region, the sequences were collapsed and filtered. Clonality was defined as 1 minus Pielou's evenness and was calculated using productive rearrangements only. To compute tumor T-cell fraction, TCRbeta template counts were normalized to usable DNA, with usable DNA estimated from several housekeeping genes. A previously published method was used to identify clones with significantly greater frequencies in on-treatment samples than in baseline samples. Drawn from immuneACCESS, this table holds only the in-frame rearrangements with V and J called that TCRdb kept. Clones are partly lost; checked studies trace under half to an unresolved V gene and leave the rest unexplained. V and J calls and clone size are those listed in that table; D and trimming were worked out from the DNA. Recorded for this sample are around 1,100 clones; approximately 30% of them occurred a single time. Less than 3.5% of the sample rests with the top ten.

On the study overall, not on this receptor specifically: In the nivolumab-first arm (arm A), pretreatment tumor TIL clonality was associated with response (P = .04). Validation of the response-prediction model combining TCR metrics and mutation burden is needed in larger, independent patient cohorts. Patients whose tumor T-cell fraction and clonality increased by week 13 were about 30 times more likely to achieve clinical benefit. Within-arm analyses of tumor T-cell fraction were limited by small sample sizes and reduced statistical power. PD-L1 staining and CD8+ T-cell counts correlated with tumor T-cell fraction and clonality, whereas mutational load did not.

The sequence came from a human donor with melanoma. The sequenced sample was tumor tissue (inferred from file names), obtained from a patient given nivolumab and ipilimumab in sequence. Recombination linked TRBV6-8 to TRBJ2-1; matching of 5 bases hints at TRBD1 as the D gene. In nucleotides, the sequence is TGTGCCAGCAGTTTCGACAGACACAATGAGCAGTTCTTC. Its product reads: CASSFDRHNEQFF.